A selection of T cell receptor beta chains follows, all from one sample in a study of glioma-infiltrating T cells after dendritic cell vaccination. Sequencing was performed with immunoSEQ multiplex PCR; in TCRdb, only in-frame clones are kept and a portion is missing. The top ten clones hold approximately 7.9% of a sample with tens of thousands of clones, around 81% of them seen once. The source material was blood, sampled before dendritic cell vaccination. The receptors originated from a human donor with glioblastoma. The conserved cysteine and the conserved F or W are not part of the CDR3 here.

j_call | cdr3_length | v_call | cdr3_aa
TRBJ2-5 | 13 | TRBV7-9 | ASSSLRTVQETQY
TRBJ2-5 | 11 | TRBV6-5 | ASSSAARETQY
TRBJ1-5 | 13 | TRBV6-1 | ASSEGRAGNQPQH
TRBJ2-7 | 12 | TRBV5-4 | ASSPRQGNNEQY
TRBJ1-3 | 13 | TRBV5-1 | ASSLSPGVGNTIY
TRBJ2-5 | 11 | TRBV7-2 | ASSSDREGTQY
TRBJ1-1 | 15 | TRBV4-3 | ASSQELSGTGEFEAF
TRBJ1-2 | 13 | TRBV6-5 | ASSYSYGGGDGYT
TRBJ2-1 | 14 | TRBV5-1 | ASSLGGRLAYNEQF
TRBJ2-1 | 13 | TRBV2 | ASSDGRGSYNEQF
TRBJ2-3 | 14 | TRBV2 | ASSDRTSQSTDTQY
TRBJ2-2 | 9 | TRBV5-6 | ASSFNGELF
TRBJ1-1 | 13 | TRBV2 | ASTFIRIQGTEAF
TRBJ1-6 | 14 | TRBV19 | ASSVPGTGNNSPLH
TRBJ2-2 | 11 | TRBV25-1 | ASTSGDGGELF
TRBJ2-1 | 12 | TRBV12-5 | ASGWGRESGEQF
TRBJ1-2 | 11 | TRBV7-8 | ASSPDREYGYT
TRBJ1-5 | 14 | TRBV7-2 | ASSLGGTAYDQPQH
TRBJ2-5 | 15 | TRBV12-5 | ASGLVVTSGDQETQY
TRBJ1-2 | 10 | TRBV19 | ASSTSHYGYT
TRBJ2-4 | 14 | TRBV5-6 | ASSPLAGTNDDIQY
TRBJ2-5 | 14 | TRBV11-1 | ASSAPGQGGEETQY
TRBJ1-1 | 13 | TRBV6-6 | ASSYPPGQGASAF
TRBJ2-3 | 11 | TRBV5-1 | ASKRGGTDTQY
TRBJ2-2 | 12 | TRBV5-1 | ASSLVTDAGELF
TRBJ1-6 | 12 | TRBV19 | ASTQAEGYSPLH
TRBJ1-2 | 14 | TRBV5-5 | ASSLGGTGLNYGYT
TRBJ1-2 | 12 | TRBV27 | ASSYDRRNYGYT
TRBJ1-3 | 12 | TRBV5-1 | ASRPDRGGNTIY
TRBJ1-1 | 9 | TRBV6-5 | ASGEESEAF
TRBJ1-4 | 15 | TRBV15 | ATSRPTETGGPGKLF
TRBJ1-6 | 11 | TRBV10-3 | AIGTDDNSPLH
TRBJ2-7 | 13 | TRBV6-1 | ASSTSGLGTYEQY
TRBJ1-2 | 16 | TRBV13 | ASSAQTRDLVAGYGYT
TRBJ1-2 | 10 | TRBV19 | ACREEYYGYT
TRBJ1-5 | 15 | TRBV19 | ASSSDRGRVSNQPQH
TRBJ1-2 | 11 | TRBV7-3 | ASSLSTTGAYT
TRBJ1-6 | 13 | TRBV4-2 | ASSQTDRGASPLH
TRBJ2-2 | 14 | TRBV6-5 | ASSYDRALITGELF
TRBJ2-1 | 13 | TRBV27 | ASRDLAGDYNEQF
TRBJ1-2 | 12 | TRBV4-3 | ASSQDRGLGGYT
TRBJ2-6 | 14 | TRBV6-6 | ASSGTGGTGANVLT
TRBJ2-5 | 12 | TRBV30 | AWSVGGSQETQY
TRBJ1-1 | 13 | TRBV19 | ASSTTSTANTEAF
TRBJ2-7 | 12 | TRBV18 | ASSPEPGAYEQY
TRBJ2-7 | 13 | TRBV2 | ASSRAAGPSYEQY
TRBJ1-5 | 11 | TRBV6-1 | ASRPGGTQPQH
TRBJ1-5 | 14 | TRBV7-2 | ASSLVTGRGNQPQH
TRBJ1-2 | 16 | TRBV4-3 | ASSQEREPGQGDYGYT
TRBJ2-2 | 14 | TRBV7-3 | ASSYSGTGNTGELF
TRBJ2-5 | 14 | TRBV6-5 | ASSYSVGRGLETQY
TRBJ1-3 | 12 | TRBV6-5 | ASSYGTGGNTIY
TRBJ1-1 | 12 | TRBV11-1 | ASSLRQGRTEAF
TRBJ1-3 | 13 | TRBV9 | ASSPQVDSGNTIY
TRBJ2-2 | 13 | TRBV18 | ASSPAGAHTGELF
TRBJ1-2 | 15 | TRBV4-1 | ASSQVSGGTGNYGYT
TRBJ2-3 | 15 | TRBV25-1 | ASSDLDRGLYTDTQY